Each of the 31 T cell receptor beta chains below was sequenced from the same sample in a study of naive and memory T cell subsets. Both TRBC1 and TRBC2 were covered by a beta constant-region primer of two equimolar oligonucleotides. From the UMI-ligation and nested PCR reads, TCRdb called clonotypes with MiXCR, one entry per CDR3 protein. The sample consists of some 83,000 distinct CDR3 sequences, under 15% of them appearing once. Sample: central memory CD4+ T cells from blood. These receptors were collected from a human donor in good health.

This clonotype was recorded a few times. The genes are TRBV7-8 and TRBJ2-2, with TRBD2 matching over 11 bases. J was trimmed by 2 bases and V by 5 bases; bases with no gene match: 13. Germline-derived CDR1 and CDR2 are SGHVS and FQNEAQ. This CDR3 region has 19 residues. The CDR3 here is CASSPRNPRLAGNTGELFF. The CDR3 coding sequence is TGTGCCAGCAGCCCCCGAAATCCAAGACTAGCGGGAAACACCGGGGAGCTGTTTTTT. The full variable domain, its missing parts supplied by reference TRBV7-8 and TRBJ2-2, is GAGVSQSPRYKVAKRGQDVALRCDPISGHVSLFWYQQALGQGPEFLTYFQNEAQLDKSGLPSDRFFAERPEGSVSTLKIQRTQQEDSAVYLCASSPRNPRLAGNTGELFFGEGSRLTVL.

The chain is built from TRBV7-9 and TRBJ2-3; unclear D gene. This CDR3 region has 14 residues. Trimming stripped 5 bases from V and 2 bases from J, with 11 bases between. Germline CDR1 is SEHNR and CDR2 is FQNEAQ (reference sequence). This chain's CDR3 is CASSLKGNTDTQYF. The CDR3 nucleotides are TGTGCCAGCAGCCTAAAGGGTAACACAGATACGCAGTATTTT.

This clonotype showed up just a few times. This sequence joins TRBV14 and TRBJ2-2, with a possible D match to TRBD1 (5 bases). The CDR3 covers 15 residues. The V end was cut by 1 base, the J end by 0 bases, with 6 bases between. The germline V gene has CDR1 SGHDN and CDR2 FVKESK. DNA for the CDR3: TGTGCCAGCAGCCAAGCGACAGCGAACACCGGGGAGCTGTTTTTT. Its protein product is CASSQATANTGELFF.

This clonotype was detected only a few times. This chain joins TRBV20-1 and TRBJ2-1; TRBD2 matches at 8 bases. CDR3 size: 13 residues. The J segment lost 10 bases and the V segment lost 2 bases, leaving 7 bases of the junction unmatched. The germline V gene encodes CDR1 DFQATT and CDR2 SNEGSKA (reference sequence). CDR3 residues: CSARLTGTREQFF. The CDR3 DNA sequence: TGCAGTGCTAGACTGACCGGGACTAGGGAGCAGTTCTTC.

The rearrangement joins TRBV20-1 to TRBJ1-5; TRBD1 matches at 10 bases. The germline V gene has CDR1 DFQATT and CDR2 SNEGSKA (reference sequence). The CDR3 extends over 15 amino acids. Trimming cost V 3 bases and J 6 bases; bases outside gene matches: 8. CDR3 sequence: CSASPKTGGGQPQHF. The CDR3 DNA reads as TGCAGTGCTAGCCCCAAGACAGGGGGCGGTCAGCCCCAGCATTTT.

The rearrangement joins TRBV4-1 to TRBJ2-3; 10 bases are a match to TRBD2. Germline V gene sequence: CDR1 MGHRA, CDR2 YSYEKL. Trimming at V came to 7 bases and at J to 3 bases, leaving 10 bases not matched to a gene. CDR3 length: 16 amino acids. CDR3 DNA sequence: TGCGCCAGCATGGAGCGGGAGGGCCAACGTACAGATACGCAGTATTTT. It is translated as CASMEREGQRTDTQYF.

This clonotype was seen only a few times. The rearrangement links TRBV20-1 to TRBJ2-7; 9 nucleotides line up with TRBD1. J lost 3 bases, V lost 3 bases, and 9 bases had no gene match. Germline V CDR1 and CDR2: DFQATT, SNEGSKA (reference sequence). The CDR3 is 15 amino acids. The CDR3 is CSASEQGAGRYEQYF. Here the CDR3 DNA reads TGCAGTGCTAGTGAACAGGGGGCGGGACGCTACGAGCAGTACTTC.

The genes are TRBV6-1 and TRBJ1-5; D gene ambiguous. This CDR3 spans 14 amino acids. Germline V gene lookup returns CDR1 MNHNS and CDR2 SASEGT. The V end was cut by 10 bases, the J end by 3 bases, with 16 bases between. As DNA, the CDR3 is TGTGCCACCTGGGTTCGGGTTGACAATCAGCCCCAGCATTTT. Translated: CATWVRVDNQPQHF.

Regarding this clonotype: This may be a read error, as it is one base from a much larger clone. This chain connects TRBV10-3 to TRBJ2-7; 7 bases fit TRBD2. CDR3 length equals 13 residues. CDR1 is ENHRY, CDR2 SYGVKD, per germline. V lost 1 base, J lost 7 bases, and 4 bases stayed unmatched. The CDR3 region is CAISELRAGEQYF. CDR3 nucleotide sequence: TGTGCCATCAGTGAGTTACGAGCGGGGGAGCAGTACTTC.

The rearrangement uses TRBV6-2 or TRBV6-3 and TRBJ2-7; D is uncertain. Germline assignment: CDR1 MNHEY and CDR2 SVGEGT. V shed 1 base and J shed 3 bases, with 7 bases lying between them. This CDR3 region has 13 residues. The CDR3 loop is CASSYFSNYEQYF. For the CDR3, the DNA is TGTGCCAGCAGTTACTTTTCGAACTACGAGCAGTACTTC.

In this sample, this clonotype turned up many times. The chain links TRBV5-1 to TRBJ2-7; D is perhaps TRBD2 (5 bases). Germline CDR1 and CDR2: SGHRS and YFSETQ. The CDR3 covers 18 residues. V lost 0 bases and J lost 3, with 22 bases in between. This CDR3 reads CASSLGFQGFGKGYEQYF. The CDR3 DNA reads TGCGCCAGCAGCTTGGGGTTTCAAGGGTTCGGGAAAGGCTACGAGCAGTACTTC.

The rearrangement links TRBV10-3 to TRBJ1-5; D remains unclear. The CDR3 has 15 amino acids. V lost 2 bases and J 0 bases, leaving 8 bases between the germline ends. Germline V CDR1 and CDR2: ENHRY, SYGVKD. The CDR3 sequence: CAISEERDSNQPQHF. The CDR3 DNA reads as TGTGCCATCAGTGAGGAGAGAGATAGCAATCAGCCCCAGCATTTT.

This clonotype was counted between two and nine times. The CDR3 DNA reads TGCGCCAGCAGCTTGTCTGGGGAACAAGATACGCAGTATTTT. Protein: CASSLSGEQDTQYF. The chain combines TRBV5-1 with TRBJ2-3; no clear D. V was cut by 1 base and J by 5 bases, with 11 bases left in between. Germline assignment: CDR1 SGHRS and CDR2 YFSETQ. The CDR3 extends over 14 amino acids.

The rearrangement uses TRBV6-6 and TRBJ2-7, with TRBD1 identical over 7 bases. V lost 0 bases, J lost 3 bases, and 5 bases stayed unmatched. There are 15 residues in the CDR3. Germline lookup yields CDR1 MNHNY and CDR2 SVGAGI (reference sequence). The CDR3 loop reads CASSYSNDRVYEQYF. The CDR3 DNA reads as TGTGCCAGCAGTTACTCGAACGACAGGGTCTACGAGCAGTACTTC.

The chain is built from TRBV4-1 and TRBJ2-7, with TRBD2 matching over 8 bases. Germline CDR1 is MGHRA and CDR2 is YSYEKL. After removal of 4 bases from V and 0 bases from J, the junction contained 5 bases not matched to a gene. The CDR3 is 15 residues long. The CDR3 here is CASSRVAGSSYEQYF. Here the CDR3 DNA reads TGCGCCAGCAGCCGTGTAGCGGGAAGCTCCTACGAGCAGTACTTC.

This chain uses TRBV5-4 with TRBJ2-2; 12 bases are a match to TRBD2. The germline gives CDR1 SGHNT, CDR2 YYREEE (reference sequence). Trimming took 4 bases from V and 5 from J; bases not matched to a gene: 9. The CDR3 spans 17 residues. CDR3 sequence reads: CASSKGGTSGRTGELFF. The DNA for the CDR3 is TGTGCCAGCAGCAAAGGTGGGACTAGCGGGCGTACCGGGGAGCTGTTTTTT.

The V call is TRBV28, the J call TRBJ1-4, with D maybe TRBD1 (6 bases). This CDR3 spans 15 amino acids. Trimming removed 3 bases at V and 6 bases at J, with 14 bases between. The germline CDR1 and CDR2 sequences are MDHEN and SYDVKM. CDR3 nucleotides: TGTGCCAGCAGTTTGGGGGGCGGGAGGGATGAAAAACTGTTTTTT. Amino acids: CASSLGGGRDEKLFF.

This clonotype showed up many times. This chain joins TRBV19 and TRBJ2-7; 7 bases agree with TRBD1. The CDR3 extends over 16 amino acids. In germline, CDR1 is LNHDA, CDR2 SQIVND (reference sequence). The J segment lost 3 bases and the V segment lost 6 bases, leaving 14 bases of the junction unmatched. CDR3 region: CASSDPGRQGRYEQYF. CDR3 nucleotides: TGTGCCAGTAGCGATCCCGGACGACAGGGCCGCTACGAGCAGTACTTC.

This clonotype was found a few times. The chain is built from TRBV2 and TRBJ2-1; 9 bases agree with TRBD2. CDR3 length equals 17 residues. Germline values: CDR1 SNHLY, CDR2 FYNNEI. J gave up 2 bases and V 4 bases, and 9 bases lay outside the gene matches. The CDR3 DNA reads TGTGCCAGCAGTGGGACTAGCGCCCCAGGGGCCTACAATGAGCAGTTCTTC. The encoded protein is CASSGTSAPGAYNEQFF.

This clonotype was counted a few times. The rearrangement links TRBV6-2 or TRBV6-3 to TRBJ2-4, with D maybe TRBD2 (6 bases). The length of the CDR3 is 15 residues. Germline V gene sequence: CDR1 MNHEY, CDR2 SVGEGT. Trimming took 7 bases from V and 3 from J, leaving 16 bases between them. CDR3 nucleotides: TGTGCCAGCATCCCAAGCGGAGGGAGCAAAAACATTCAGTACTTC. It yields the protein CASIPSGGSKNIQYF.

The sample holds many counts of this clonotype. The CDR3 bases are TGTGCCAGCAGCGTAGAGGTGGGGCAGCCCCAGCATTTT. Its translation: CASSVEVGQPQHF. The rearrangement joins TRBV7-9 to TRBJ1-5; no reliable D call. CDR3 size: 13 residues. The V gene lost 5 bases and the J gene lost 7 bases, with 12 bases spanning the gap. Per the germline V gene, CDR1 is SEHNR and CDR2 is FQNEAQ (reference sequence). Filled out from reference TRBV7-9 and TRBJ1-5, the complete variable domain reads DTGVSQNPRHKITKRGQNVTFRCDPISEHNRLYWYRQTLGQGPEFLTYFQNEAQLEKSRLLSDRFSAERPKGSFSTLEIQRTEQGDSAMYLCASSVEVGQPQHFGDGTRLSIL.

CDR3 bases: TGCAGTGCCAGGAAGGAGGACAGGGAGGGCACTGAAGCTTTCTTT. The encoded protein is CSARKEDREGTEAFF. This chain joins TRBV20-1 and TRBJ1-1; 8 bases match TRBD1. The ends lost 6 bases at V and 4 bases at J; junction bases unmatched: 13. The CDR3 runs to 15 residues. Germline V CDR1 and CDR2: DFQATT, SNEGSKA (reference sequence).

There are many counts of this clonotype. In DNA, the CDR3 is TGCAGTGCTGGGGCCTTCACAGATACGCAGTATTTT. As protein: CSAGAFTDTQYF. The chain links TRBV20-1 to TRBJ2-3; perhaps TRBD1 as D (5 bases). Germline loops: CDR1 DFQATT, CDR2 SNEGSKA (reference sequence). The length of the CDR3 is 12 residues. V was clipped by 5 bases and J by 2 bases, with 8 bases between them.

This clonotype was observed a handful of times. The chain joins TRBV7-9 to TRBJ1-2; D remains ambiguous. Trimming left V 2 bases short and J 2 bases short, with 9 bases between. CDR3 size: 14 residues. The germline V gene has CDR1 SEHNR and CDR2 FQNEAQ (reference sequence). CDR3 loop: CASSLSQQNYGYTF. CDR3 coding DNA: TGTGCCAGCAGCTTAAGCCAGCAGAACTATGGCTACACCTTC.

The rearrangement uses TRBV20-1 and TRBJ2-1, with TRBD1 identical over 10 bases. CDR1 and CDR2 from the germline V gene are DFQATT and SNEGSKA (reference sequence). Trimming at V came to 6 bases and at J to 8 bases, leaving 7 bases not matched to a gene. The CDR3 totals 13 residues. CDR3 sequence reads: CSAMDRGEDEQFF. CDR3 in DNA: TGCAGTGCAATGGACAGGGGGGAGGATGAGCAGTTCTTC.

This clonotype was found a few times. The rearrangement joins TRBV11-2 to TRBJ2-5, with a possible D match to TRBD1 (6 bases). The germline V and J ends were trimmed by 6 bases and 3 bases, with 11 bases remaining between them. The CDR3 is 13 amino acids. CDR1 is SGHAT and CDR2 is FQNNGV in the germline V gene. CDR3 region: CASSSGTKETQYF. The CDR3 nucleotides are TGTGCCAGCAGTTCAGGGACAAAAGAGACCCAGTACTTC.

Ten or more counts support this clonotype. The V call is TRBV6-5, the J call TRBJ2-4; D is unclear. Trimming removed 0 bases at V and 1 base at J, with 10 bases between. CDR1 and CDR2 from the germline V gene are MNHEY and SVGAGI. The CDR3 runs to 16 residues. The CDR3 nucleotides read TGTGCCAGCAGTTACTCGCAAGAAGGGGCCAAAAACATTCAGTACTTC. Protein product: CASSYSQEGAKNIQYF.

The CDR3 DNA sequence: TGTGCCAGCAGCCGGTATGGGGGGCAGTTCTTC. It specifies CASSRYGGQFF. The J gene is TRBJ2-1, the V gene TRBV12-3 or TRBV12-4; D assignment may be TRBD1 or TRBD2 (5 bases each). With 6 bases removed from V and 12 bases from J, the gap between germline ends came to 12 bases. CDR3 length equals 11 residues.

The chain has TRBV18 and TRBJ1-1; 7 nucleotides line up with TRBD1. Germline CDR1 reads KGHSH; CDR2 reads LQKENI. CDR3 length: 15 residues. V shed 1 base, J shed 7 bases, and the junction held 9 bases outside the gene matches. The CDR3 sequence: CASSPREGAWGEAFF. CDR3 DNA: TGTGCCAGCTCACCACGTGAGGGGGCGTGGGGTGAAGCTTTCTTT.

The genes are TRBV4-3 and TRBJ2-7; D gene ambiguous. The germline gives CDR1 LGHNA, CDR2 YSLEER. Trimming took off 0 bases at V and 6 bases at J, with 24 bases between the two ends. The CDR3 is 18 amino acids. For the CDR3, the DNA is TGCGCCAGCAGCCAAGATCTATTCTCGACCAGCCCGCGCGGCGAGCAGTACTTC. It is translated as CASSQDLFSTSPRGEQYF.

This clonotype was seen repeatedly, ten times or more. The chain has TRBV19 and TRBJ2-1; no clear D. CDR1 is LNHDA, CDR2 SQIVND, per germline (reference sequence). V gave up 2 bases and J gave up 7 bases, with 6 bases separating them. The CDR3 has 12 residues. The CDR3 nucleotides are TGTGCCAGTAGTATATGGGGTAATGAGCAGTTCTTC. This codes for CASSIWGNEQFF.